The following is a T cell receptor beta chain sequence with its context. As yet, its antigen is unknown. An end of the junction differs from the germline gene, which may be a read error. It was with 60 Vbeta and 13 Jbeta primers that the PCR ran. The data were produced by immunoSEQ multiplex PCR, yet TCRdb's version contains in-frame clones alone and is incomplete. The sample contains over 150,000 clones, 60% to 85% of which appear only once. The sample originates from a study of cytomegalovirus exposure and HLA in healthy donors. General study results and limits: Later analysis identified a missense DCLRE1C variant that was linked to TCR beta V- and J-gene trimming. It was in a later analysis that TCR association rates were seen to vary by HLA locus, highest for DRB1 and lowest for HLA-C. Earlier analysis yielded a pattern in which most TCR beta V segments were productive about 87% or about 30% of the time.

Germline V CDR1 and CDR2: MNHEY, SVGAGI. The CDR3 runs 13 residues. This receptor was identified in a woman aged 40 to 50 in good health and CMV-seronegative. Specimen: PBMCs. The chain recombines TRBV6-5 with TRBJ2-7; 9 positions agree with TRBD1. The CDR3 loop reads CASRAGTGLGENF. The CDR3 nucleotides read TGTGCCAGCAGAGCCGGGACAGGGCTAGGAGAAAACTTC.